The 14 T cell receptor beta chains presented below share a single source sample, sequenced in a study of regulatory T cells in long-lasting Graves disease. Construction of the TCR beta libraries employed iRepertoire HTBI primers in conjunction with Arm-PCR of CDR3 regions. TCRdb redid the calling of the multiplex PCR reads with MiXCR, one entry per CDR3 protein. The sample shows 250,000 to 300,000 distinct CDR3 sequences, 15% to 20% of them seen only once. Time point in this sample: newly diagnosed GD, antithyroid drugs for less than 3 months. PBMC-extracted RNA yielded the TCR library. These data were likewise used in another study, on T cells in Graves' hyperthyroidism and ophthalmopathy.

Sequencing was performed on peripheral blood mononuclear cells (PBMCs), taken at new diagnosis, from a patient treated with antithyroid drugs. The receptors stem from a woman aged 25 to 39 with Graves disease.

As DNA, the CDR3 is TGTGCCAGCAGCGACCCTAGCGGGGGGGCCGAGGCTGGTGAGCAGTTCTTC. Encoded protein: CASSDPSGGAEAGEQFF. This chain joins TRBV13 and TRBJ2-1, with 12 bases aligning to TRBD2. The length of the CDR3 is 17 residues. V lost 5 bases and J lost 9; bases outside the gene matches: 14. Germline CDR1 reads PRHDT; CDR2 reads FYEKMQ (reference sequence).

The chain combines TRBV5-6 with TRBJ2-7; D remains ambiguous. The CDR3 is made up of 11 amino acids. Trimming took 2 bases from V and 5 from J, leaving 5 bases between them. Germline values: CDR1 SGHDT, CDR2 YYEEEE. Written as DNA, the CDR3 is TGTGCCAGCAGCTTTAGACACGAGCAGTACTTC. This translates into CASSFRHEQYF.

On this clonotype: This clone may be a read error of a much larger clone one base away. V gene TRBV6-2 or TRBV6-3 combines with J gene TRBJ2-7; D is possibly TRBD1 (6 bases). The germline V gene encodes CDR1 MNHEY and CDR2 SVGEGT. The germline V and J ends were trimmed by 5 bases and 6 bases, with 35 bases remaining between them. CDR3 length: 20 residues. The CDR3, as DNA: TGTGCCAGCAGTCCCTCAGGACAGAGGGTTTTTTCGGGGAGATCGAGCGAGCAGTACTTC. Translation: CASSPSGQRVFSGRSSEQYF.

There are many counts of this clonotype. The CDR3 sequence: CASSYTGYSGNTIYF. DNA of the CDR3: TGTGCCAGCAGTTATACAGGGTACTCTGGAAACACCATATATTTT. The chain is built from TRBV6-5 and TRBJ1-3; tentative D call: TRBD1 (6 bases). Germline V CDR1 and CDR2: MNHEY, SVGAGI. The CDR3 is 15 amino acids. V lost 3 bases and J 0 bases, leaving 9 bases between the germline ends.

The V gene is TRBV11-3, the J gene TRBJ1-1; D is unresolved. CDR1 is SGHNT and CDR2 is YENEEA in the germline V gene. This CDR3 region has 14 residues. The V end lost 0 bases, the J end lost 1 base, and 6 bases lay between the germline ends. Here the CDR3 DNA reads TGTGCCAGCAGCTTAGACCACACGAACACTGAAGCTTTCTTT. Encoded protein: CASSLDHTNTEAFF. Variable domain in full (rest from reference TRBV11-3 and TRBJ1-1): EAGVVQSPRYKIIEKKQPVAFWCNPISGHNTLYWYLQNLGQGPELLIRYENEEAVDDSQLPKDRFSAERLKGVDSTLKIQPAELGDSAVYLCASSLDHTNTEAFFGQGTRLTVV.

This chain links TRBV20-1 with TRBJ2-7; 9 positions match TRBD2. The trim removed 1 base at V and 2 bases at J, leaving 6 bases unmatched. Germline V gives CDR1 DFQATT, CDR2 SNEGSKA (reference sequence). There are 15 residues in the CDR3. This chain's CDR3 is CSARVASGVPYEQYF. CDR3 DNA sequence: TGCAGTGCTAGAGTGGCTAGCGGGGTCCCCTACGAGCAGTACTTC.

This clonotype was observed a handful of times. The chain recombines TRBV20-1 with TRBJ1-1, with TRBD1 matching over 12 bases. Germline CDR1 and CDR2: DFQATT and SNEGSKA (reference sequence). There are 18 residues in the CDR3. The junction had 9 bases not matched to a gene; V was cut back by 1 base and J by 0 bases. The CDR3 DNA is TGCAGTGCTAGAGGATCAGGGACAGGGGGCAGTTTGAACACTGAAGCTTTCTTT. It translates to CSARGSGTGGSLNTEAFF.

This clonotype was counted ten times or more. The chain recombines TRBV6-1 with TRBJ1-3; D is unresolved. The CDR3 consists of 15 residues. CDR1 MNHNS and CDR2 SASEGT come from the germline V gene. V lost 10 bases and J 0 bases, leaving 16 bases between the germline ends. CDR3 region: CATKTLPSSGNTIYF. In DNA form, the CDR3 reads TGTGCCACCAAAACCCTACCTAGCTCTGGAAACACCATATATTTT.

In its sample, this clonotype was seen many times. This chain uses TRBV28 with TRBJ2-1, with TRBD1 as a possible D gene (5 bases). There are 15 residues in the CDR3. The germline V gene has CDR1 MDHEN and CDR2 SYDVKM. With 5 bases removed from V and 5 bases from J, the gap between germline ends came to 16 bases. The CDR3 region is CASSKTDTRNNEQFF. CDR3 nucleotides: TGTGCCAGCAGTAAGACGGACACAAGGAACAATGAGCAGTTCTTC.

This clonotype was counted between two and nine times. V is TRBV20-1 and J is TRBJ1-2; D may be TRBD1 (5 bases). Germline V lookup: CDR1 DFQATT, CDR2 SNEGSKA (reference sequence). This CDR3 is 17 amino acids long. V was clipped by 5 bases and J by 5 bases, with 27 bases between them. DNA for the CDR3: TGCAGTGCTCTCCCCAAGGGGTCCCGCCGGGAAGGATATGGCTACACCTTC. Protein: CSALPKGSRREGYGYTF.

In the case of this clonotype: A single base is all that separates this from a far larger clone, so a read error is likely. The chain couples TRBV11-2 to TRBJ1-5; 7 bases are shared with TRBD1. J was trimmed by 6 bases and V by 3 bases; bases with no gene match: 14. From germline, CDR1 is SGHAT and CDR2 FQNNGV. The CDR3 sequence is 17 residues long. The CDR3 loop is CASSFSGGPRGGQPQHF. The CDR3 nucleotides read TGTGCCAGCAGCTTTTCAGGGGGGCCGAGGGGGGGTCAGCCCCAGCATTTT. Complete variable domain (other parts from reference TRBV11-2 and TRBJ1-5): EAGVAQSPRYKIIEKRQSVAFWCNPISGHATLYWYQQILGQGPKLLIQFQNNGVVDDSQLPKDRFSAERLKGVDSTLKIQPAKLEDSAVYLCASSFSGGPRGGQPQHFGDGTRLSIL.

This clonotype was recorded at least ten times. The rearrangement joins TRBV7-9 to TRBJ2-7, with D tentatively TRBD1 (6 bases). This CDR3 has 14 residues. V was trimmed by 2 bases and J by 5 bases, leaving 13 bases between them. Germline V gene sequence: CDR1 SEHNR, CDR2 FQNEAQ (reference sequence). In DNA, the CDR3 is TGTGCCAGCAGCTTAAGGGACATTCCCCACGAGCAGTACTTC. It translates to CASSLRDIPHEQYF.

The chain links TRBV30 to TRBJ1-2; a weak D match, TRBD1 (6 bases). The CDR3 is 15 amino acids. Trimming removed 3 bases at V and 10 bases at J, with 24 bases between. The germline gives CDR1 GTSNPN, CDR2 SVGIG (reference sequence). CDR3 DNA: TGTGCCTGGAGAGACAGGAGAAGGATTCCATCGCTCTACACCTTC. Translating it yields CAWRDRRRIPSLYTF.

This clonotype was detected many times. V usage is TRBV7-8 and J usage is TRBJ1-5; a weak D match, TRBD1 (6 bases). The V end lost 5 bases, the J end lost 0 bases, and 17 bases lay between the germline ends. Germline values: CDR1 SGHVS, CDR2 FQNEAQ. The CDR3 runs 17 residues. In nucleotides, the CDR3 is TGTGCCAGCAGCCCCTTTAGACAGGATTTTAGCAATCAGCCCCAGCATTTT. It specifies CASSPFRQDFSNQPQHF.